This T cell receptor (beta chain) is drawn from a study of vaccination and CD4 T cells after COVID-19 (dated by TCRdb to 2021 to 2024). Study-level background: Every convalescent patient had a positive nasal swab PCR test for SARS-CoV-2, with mild disease in eight to ten patients and severe disease in one. In control cultures, a CEFX viral epitope pool was used as positive control, an HIV-1 Nef peptide pool was used as negative control, or no peptide was added. Each participant got two doses of either the Pfizer-BioNTech BNT162b2 vaccine (n=8) or the Moderna mRNA-1273 vaccine (n=2). In 10 COVID-19 convalescent patients and a handful of infection-naive healthy vaccine recipients, researchers compared the spike-specific CD4+ TCR repertoire from before mRNA vaccination with the repertoire from after. The cultures were stimulated with overlapping spike peptide pools from SARS-CoV-2 and from the common cold coronaviruses HCoV-NL63, HCoV-OC43 and HCoV-229E. Post-COVID blood samples from convalescent patients were collected a median of around 110 days after diagnosis, with a range of roughly 35 to 180 days. The time from the second vaccine dose to post-vaccine blood sampling had a median of roughly 77 days and ranged from about 14 to 250 days. The convalescent cohort included six males and four females, with two Hispanic individuals, seven Caucasians, two Asians and one multiracial person.

Looking up the germline V gene (reference sequence) yields CDR1 LNHDA and CDR2 SQIVND. From cysteine to phenylalanine, the CDR3 is 14 amino acids long. The only DNA kept is the CDR3, 42 bases in frame from the first base. The germline V end is reduced by 4 bases and the J end by 7 bases; junction bases left unmatched: 5. Results and caveats for the whole study, not just this receptor: Although the median number of SARS-CoV-2-reactive clonotypes went up from roughly 20 after infection to 38 after vaccination, the increase was not significant. Only a relatively small number of convalescent patients were included in the study, and early timepoints following natural infection were not analyzed. In convalescent patients, a median around 89% of post-vaccine SARS-CoV-2-reactive clones were detected only after vaccination, suggesting vaccine-specific priming. In convalescent patients, nearly all vaccine-specific clones (304 of 307) were found to be mono-reactive for SARS-CoV-2 spike rather than cross-reactive with common cold coronaviruses.

Remarks on this clonotype: Which antigen it targets is not known. Per-base qualities were not stored, and no clone one base away is much larger.

The library was obtained by PCR. DNA from cultured CD4+ T cells underwent TCR sequencing with the Oncomine TCR Beta short-read assay at the Johns Hopkins FTIC core. The QIAamp micro DNA kit was used to extract genomic DNA from the cultured CD4+ T cells. Oncomine TCR Beta libraries from cultured CD4+ T cells were pooled using unique dual indexes and sequenced on an Illumina iSeq 100. Turning to the authors' computational methods: Non-productive sequences were removed, and CDR3s that did not start with C, did not end with F or W, or were shorter than 7 amino acids were discarded. Antigen-specific clonotypes were identified using the MANAFEST web application through comparison of peptide-stimulated wells with reference and other culture wells. An FDR below 0.05, an odds ratio above 5, and a productive frequency above 0.1% in at least two of three replicate wells were required for clones to be considered positive. Clonotypes that were significantly expanded in both SARS-CoV-2 spike wells and at least one common cold coronavirus spike condition were defined as cross-reactive. Using R version 3.6.1, CDR3 homology was evaluated through Levenshtein distances (stringdist) along with unrooted phylogenetic trees (ape). TCRdb handled the public reads itself, with Q25 trimming in fastp and clone calling in MiXCR, and kept productive beta chains. Each CDR3 protein appears once, grouped with its most common genes and DNA. The V and J calls shown here were made by TCRdb, not taken from the authors' results. The sample contains roughly 15,000 distinct CDR3 sequences, less than 30% of them found a single time. The top ten clonotypes cover approximately 23% of the sample.

The sample's treatment or condition, from its label and the paper: roughly nine-day PBMC culture with coronavirus spike peptide pools or control peptides (ViraFEST assay). The study used the ViraFEST assay, which expanded antigen-specific T cells with peptide pools and then identified expanded clonotypes by TCR sequencing. The positive SARS-CoV-2 PCR tests of the convalescent patients were dated from March to December 2020, before the Alpha, Beta and Delta variants emerged in the United States. About 2 million PBMCs per well were cultured in IMDM with approximately 4.9% human AB serum and roughly 9.3 IU/ml IL-2, plus 10 ug/ml peptide pools. On days 3 and 7, half of the culture medium was replaced with fresh IL-2-containing medium. After 10 to 11 days of culture, CD4+ T cells were isolated by negative selection with the EasySep CD4+ T cell isolation kit. PBMCs were separated from whole blood using Ficoll-Paque Plus gradient centrifugation and then either used fresh or cryopreserved at -140C. Culture conditions were generally each tested in triplicate wells.

The sequence came from a human donor with COVID-19. This sequence uses TRBV19 and TRBJ2-4; TRBD1 agrees with 9 junctional bases. The sample comprised cultured CD4+ T cells from blood. The CDR3 region reads CASSTQGTGNIQYF. The nucleotide sequence is given as TGTGCCAGTAGTACCCAGGGGACAGGGAACATTCAGTACTTC.